Detailed here is one T cell receptor beta chain. Its target is unknown. The sample comes from a study of cytomegalovirus exposure and HLA in healthy donors. Study-wide points: Accounts indicate the classifier identified cytomegalovirus status with strong specificity and sensitivity. Researchers counted some 150 TCR beta chains as cytomegalovirus-associated.

The data were produced by immunoSEQ multiplex PCR, yet TCRdb's version contains in-frame clones alone and is incomplete. The sample yields about 190,000 clones, approximately 84% seen once. V lost 3 bases, J lost 5 bases, and 10 bases lay in between. Per germline, CDR1 PRHDT and CDR2 FYEKMQ (reference sequence). This CDR3 is 13 amino acids long. Sequencing was performed on PBMCs. V and J are TRBV13 and TRBJ1-1; D is undetermined. The clonotype was recovered from a woman younger than 30 in good health and CMV-seropositive. The CDR3 spells CASSLSEGTEAFF. CDR3 nucleotides: TGTGCCAGCAGCTTGTCCGAGGGTACTGAAGCTTTCTTT.